This T cell receptor (beta chain) is from a study of T-cell reconstitution after alpha-beta-depleted transplantation in children. This clonotype was recorded at least ten times. It was with unique molecular identifiers that the TCRbeta library was prepared. TCRdb redid the calling of the PCR reads with MiXCR, one entry per CDR3 protein. The sample lists about 610,000 distinct CDR3 sequences; roughly a tenth were seen once. V lost 5 bases and J 3 bases, leaving 17 bases between the germline ends. CDR1 and CDR2 from the germline V gene are SQVTM and ANQGSEA. This CDR3 spans 14 amino acids. The clonotype was recovered from a human donor who donated a stem cell graft to a child with acute myeloid leukemia. V is TRBV29-1 and J is TRBJ2-7; D is possibly TRBD2 (5 bases). The source material was PBMCs from the stem cell graft donor, sampled from the stem cell graft. CDR3 nucleotide sequence: TGCAGCGTTCAAATTCGGGGAAGCGGCTACGAGCAGTACTTC. Translation gives CSVQIRGSGYEQYF.